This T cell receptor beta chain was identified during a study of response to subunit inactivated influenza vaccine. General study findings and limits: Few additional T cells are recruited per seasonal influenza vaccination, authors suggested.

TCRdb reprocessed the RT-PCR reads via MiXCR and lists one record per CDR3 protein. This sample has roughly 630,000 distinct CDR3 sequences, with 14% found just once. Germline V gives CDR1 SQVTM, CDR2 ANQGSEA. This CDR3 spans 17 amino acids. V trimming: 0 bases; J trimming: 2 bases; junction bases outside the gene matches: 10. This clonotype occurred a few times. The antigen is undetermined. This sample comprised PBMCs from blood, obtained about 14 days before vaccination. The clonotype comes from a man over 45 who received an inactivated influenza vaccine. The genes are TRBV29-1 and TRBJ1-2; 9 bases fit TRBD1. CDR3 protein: CSVEDFSGTGTNYGYTF. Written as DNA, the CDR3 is TGCAGCGTTGAAGATTTTTCCGGGACAGGGACAAACTATGGCTACACCTTC. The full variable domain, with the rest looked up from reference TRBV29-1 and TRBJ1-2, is SAVISQKPSRDICQRGTSLTIQCQVDSQVTMMFWYRQQPGQSLTLIATANQGSEATYESGFVIDKFPISRPNLTFSTLTVSNMSPEDSSIYLCSVEDFSGTGTNYGYTFGSGTRLTVV.